This T cell receptor (beta chain) appears in the sequencing data of a study of blood T cell repertoires in COVID-19. Study summary: Sites across the United States, Italy and Spain contributed samples from acute and convalescent COVID-19. The analysed material was cDNA or gDNA that came from T cells, B-cell-depleted T cells, or PBMCs.

TCRdb's copy holds only in-frame clones and misses some; the assay was immunoSEQ multiplex PCR. The table lists fewer than 350,000 clones, around 85% of them singletons. CDR1 and CDR2 from the germline V gene are SGHVS and FQNEAQ. Trimming took off 7 bases at V and 6 bases at J, with 21 bases between the two ends. The CDR3 consists of 15 residues. The clonotype was recovered from a woman in her twenties or thirties with COVID-19, enrolled during active disease. The chain links TRBV7-8 to TRBJ1-1, with D perhaps TRBD1 (6 bases). The sequenced material came from peripheral blood. The CDR3 protein is CASKGTRGGIAEAFF. CDR3 nucleotide sequence: TGTGCCAGCAAGGGAACCAGGGGCGGTATCGCTGAAGCTTTCTTT.